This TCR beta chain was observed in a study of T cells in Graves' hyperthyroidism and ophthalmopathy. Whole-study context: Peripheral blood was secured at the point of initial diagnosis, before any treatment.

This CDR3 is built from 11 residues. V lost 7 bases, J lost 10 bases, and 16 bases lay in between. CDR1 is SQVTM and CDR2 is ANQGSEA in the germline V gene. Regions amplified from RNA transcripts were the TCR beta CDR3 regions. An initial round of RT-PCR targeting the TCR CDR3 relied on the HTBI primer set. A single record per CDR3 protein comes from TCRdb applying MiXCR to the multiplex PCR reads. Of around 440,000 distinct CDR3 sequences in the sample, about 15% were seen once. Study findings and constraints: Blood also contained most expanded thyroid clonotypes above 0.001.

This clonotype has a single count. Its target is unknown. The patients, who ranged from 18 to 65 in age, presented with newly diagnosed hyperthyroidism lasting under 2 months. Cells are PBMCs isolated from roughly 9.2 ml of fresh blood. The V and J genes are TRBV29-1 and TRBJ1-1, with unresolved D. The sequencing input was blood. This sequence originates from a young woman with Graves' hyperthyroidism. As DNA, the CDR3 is TGCAGCGCAACCCGGGCCTTCGGAGCTTTCTTT. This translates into CSATRAFGAFF.